This T cell receptor (beta chain) appears in the sequencing data of a study of preoperative IRX-2 immunotherapy in early breast cancer. Regarding treatment: preoperative locoregional IRX-2 cytokine immunotherapy. Patients received preoperative, locoregional IRX-2 cytokine immunotherapy in a phase Ib study. Only in-frame clones appear in the TCRdb table, and some are missing; sequencing was by immunoSEQ multiplex PCR. The data contain 95,000 to 100,000 clones, 86% of them singletons. CDR3 size: 16 residues. The V and J ends lost 4 bases and 6 bases respectively, with 18 bases between them. Source: tumor tissue, taken after IRX-2 immunotherapy. This clonotype was obtained from a human donor with breast cancer. The J gene is TRBJ1-4, the V gene TRBV7-1; D remains ambiguous. TRBV7-1 is known as an ORF, though its function is uncertain. Here the CDR3 reads CASSLASGKRDEKLFF. The CDR3 DNA follows: TGTGCCAGCAGCTTAGCGAGCGGAAAGCGAGATGAAAAACTGTTTTTT.